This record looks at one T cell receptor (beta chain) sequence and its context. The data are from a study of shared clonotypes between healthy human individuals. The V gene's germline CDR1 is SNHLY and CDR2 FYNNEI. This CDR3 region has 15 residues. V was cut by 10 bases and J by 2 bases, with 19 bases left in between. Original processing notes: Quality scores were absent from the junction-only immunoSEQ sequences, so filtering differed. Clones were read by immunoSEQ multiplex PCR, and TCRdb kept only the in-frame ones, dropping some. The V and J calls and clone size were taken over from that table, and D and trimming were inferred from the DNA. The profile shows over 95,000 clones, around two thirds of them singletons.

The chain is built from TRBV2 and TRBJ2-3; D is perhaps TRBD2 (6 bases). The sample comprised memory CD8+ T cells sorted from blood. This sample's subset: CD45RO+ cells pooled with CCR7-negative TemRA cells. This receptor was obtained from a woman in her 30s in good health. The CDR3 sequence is CATGRLVLYTDTQYF. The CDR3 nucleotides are TGTGCCACGGGAAGACTAGTCTTATACACAGATACGCAGTATTTT.